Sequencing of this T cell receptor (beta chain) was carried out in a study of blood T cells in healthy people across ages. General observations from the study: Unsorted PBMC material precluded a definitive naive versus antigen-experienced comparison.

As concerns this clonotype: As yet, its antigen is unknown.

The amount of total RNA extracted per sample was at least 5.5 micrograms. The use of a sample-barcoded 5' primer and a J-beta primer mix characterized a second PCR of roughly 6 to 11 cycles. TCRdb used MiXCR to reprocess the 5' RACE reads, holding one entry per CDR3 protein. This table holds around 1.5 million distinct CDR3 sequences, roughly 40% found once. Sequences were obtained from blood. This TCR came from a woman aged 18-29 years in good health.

The CDR3 nucleotides read TGTGCCAGCAGCCGACCGGAGCGGGGCAACTACGAGCAGTACTTC. Protein product: CASSRPERGNYEQYF. V and J are TRBV6-6 and TRBJ2-4, with TRBD2 matching 7 bases. The J call may be wrong; the DNA end is better matched by TRBJ2-7. The germline CDR1 and CDR2 sequences are MNHNY and SVGAGI (reference sequence). The CDR3 sequence is 15 residues long.